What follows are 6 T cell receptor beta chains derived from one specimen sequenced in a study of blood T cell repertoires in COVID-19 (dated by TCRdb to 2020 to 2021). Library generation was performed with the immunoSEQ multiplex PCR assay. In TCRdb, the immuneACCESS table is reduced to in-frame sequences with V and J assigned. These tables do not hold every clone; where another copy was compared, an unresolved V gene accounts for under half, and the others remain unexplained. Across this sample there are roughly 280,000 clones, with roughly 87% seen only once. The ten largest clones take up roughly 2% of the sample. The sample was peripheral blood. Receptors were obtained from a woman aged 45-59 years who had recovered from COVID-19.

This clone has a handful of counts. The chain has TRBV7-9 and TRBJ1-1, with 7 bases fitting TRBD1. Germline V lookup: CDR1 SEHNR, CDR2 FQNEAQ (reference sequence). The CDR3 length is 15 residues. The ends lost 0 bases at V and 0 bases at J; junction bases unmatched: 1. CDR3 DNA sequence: TGTGCCAGCAGCTTAGCGCAGGGGGTGAACACTGAAGCTTTCTTT. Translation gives CASSLAQGVNTEAFF.

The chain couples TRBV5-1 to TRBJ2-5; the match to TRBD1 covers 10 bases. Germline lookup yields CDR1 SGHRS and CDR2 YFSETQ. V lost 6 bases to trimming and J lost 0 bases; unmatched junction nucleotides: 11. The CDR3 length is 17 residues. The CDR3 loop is CASTLNPDRGDQETQYF. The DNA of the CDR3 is TGCGCCAGCACACTGAACCCGGACAGGGGGGACCAAGAGACCCAGTACTTC.

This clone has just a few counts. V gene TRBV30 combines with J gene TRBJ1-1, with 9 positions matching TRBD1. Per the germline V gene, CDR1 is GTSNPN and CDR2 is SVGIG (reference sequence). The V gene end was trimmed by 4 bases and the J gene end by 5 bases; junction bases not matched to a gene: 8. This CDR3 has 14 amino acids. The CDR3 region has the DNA TGTGCCTGGACTGAACAGGGGGCAAAAACTGAAGCTTTCTTT. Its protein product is CAWTEQGAKTEAFF.

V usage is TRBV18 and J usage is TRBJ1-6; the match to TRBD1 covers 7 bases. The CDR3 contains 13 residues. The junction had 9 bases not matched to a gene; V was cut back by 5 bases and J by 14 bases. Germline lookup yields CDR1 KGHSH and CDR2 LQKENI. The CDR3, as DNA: TGTGCCAGCTCAGAAACCGGGACAGCAGCCCTCCACTTT. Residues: CASSETGTAALHF.

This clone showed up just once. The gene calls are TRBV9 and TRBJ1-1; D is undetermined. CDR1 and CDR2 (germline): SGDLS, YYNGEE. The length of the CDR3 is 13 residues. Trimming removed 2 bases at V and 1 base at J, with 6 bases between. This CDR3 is CASSVRGNTEAFF. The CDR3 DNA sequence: TGTGCCAGCAGCGTTCGGGGGAACACTGAAGCTTTCTTT.

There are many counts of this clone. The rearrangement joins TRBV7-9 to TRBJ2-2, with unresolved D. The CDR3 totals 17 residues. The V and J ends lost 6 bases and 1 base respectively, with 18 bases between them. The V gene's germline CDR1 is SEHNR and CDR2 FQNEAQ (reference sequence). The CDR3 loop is CASSFTSGVGNTGELFF. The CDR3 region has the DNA TGTGCCAGCAGTTTTACCTCAGGTGTGGGGAACACCGGGGAGCTGTTTTTT.